The clone carrying this TCR beta chain was seen more than once but under ten times. Its antigen remains unidentified. This sample was taken from a study of metastatic and nonmetastatic thyroid tumors. Study conclusions and caveats: For both blood and tumor, malignant thyroid tumors reportedly showed significantly higher TCR beta diversity than benign nodules did.

In the original processing: Built for papillary thyroid cancer, a distant-metastasis classifier drew on CDR3 differences across clinicopathological groups. TCRdb re-clonotyped the PCR reads through MiXCR. TCRdb, not the authors, supplied the V and J calls. The sample lists roughly 20,000 clones, approximately 34% occurring once. V lost 6 bases to trimming and J lost 0 bases; unmatched junction nucleotides: 5. The CDR3 is 15 residues long. The germline gives CDR1 MNHNS, CDR2 SASEGT. Before thyroid surgery, none of the patients had received any treatment. The clonotype was recovered from a female donor with papillary thyroid cancer or a benign thyroid nodule (not recorded which). Some clones in this sample may be carry-over from other donors' samples. This chain uses TRBV6-1 with TRBJ2-3; 8 bases fit TRBD2. The specimen sequenced was tumor tissue. In DNA form, the CDR3 reads TGTGCCAGCAGCCGTAGCGGGGTAAGCACAGATACGCAGTATTTT. Translating gives CASSRSGVSTDTQYF.